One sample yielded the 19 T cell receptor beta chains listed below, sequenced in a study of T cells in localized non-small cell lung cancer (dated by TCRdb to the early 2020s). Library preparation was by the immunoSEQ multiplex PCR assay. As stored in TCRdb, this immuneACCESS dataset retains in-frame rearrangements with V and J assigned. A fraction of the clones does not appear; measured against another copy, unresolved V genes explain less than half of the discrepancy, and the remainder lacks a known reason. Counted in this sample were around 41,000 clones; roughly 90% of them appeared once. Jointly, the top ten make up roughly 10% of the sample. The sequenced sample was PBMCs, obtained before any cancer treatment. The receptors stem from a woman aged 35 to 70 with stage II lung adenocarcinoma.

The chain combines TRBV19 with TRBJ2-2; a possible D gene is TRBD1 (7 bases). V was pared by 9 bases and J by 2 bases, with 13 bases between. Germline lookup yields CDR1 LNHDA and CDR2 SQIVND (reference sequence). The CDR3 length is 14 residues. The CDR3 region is CASQGGGNTGELFF. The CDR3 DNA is TGTGCCAGCCAAGGAGGGGGCAACACCGGGGAGCTGTTTTTT. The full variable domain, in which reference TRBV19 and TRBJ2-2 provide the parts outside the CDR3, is DGGITQSPKYLFRKEGQNVTLSCEQNLNHDAMYWYRQDPGQGLRLIYYSQIVNDFQKGDIAEGYSVSREKKESFPLTVTSAQKNPTAFYLCASQGGGNTGELFFGEGSRLTVL.

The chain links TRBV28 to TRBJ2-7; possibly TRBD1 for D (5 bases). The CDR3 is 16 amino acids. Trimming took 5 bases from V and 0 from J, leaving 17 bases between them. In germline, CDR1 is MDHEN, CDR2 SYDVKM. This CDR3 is CASSPQGWAHSYEQYF. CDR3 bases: TGTGCCAGCAGTCCTCAGGGATGGGCCCACTCCTACGAGCAGTACTTC.

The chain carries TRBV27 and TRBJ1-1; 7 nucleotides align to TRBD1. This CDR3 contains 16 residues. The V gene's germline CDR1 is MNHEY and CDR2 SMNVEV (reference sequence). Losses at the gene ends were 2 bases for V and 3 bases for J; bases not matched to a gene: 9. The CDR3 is CASSLPGRGQHTEAFF. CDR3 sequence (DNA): TGTGCCAGCAGTTTACCCGGGAGGGGGCAGCACACTGAAGCTTTCTTT.

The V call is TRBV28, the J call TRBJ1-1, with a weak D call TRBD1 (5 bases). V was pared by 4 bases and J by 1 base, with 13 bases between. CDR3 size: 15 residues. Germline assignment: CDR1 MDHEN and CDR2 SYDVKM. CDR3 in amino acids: CASSSTGTGNTEAFF. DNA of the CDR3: TGTGCCAGCAGTTCAACCGGGACGGGGAACACTGAAGCTTTCTTT.

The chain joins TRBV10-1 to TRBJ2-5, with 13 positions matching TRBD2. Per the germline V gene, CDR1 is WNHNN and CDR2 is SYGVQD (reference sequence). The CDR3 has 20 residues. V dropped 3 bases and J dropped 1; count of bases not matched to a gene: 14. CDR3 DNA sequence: TGCGCCAGCAGTGATATGCAGGCGACTAGCGGGAGGCTGTCCCAAGAGACCCAGTACTTC. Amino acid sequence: CASSDMQATSGRLSQETQYF.

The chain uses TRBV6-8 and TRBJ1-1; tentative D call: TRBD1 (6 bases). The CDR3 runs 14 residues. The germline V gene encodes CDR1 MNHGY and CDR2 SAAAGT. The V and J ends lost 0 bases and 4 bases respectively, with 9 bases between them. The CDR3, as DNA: TGTGCCAGCAGTTACTCAACAGGGCGCACTGAAGCTTTCTTT. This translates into CASSYSTGRTEAFF.

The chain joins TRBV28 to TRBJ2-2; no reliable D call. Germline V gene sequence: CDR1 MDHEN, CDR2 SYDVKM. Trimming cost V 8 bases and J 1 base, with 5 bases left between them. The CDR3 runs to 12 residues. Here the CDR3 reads CASLRNTGELFF. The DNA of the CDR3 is TGTGCCAGCCTCCGGAACACCGGGGAGCTGTTTTTT.

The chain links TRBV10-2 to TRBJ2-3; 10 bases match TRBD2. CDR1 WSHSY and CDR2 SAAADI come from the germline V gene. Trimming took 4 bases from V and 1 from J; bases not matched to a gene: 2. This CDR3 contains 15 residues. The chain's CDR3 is CASSGTSGRTDTQYF. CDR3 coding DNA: TGCGCCAGCAGTGGGACTAGCGGTCGCACAGATACGCAGTATTTT.

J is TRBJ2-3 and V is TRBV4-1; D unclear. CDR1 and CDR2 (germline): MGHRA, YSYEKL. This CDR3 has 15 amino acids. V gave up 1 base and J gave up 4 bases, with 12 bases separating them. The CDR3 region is CASSQGSASADTQYF. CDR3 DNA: TGCGCCAGCAGCCAAGGCTCCGCGTCCGCAGATACGCAGTATTTT.

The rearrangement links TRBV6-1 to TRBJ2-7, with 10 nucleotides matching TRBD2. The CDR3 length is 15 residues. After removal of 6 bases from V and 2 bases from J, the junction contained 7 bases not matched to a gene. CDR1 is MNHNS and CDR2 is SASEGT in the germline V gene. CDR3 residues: CASRVTSGATYEQYF. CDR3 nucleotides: TGTGCCAGCAGAGTTACTAGCGGGGCCACCTACGAGCAGTACTTC.

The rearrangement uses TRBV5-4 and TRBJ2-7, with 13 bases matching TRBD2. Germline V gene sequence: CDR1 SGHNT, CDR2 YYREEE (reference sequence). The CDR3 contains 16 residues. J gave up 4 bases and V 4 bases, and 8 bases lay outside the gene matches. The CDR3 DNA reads TGTGCCAGCAGCCCAGGACTAGCGGGAGAAGTGTACGAGCAGTACTTC. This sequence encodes CASSPGLAGEVYEQYF.

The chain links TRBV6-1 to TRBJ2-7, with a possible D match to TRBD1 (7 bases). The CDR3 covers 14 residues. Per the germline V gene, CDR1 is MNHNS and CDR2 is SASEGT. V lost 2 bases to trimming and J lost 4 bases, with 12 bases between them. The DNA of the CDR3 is TGTGCCAGCAGTGAACAGGGGGGAAGGTACGAGCAGTACTTC. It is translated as CASSEQGGRYEQYF.

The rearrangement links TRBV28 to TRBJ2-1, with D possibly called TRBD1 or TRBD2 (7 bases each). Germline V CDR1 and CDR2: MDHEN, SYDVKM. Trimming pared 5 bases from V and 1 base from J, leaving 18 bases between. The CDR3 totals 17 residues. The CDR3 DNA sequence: TGTGCCAGCAGTCCAGGGGGTTCGGGGGGATCCTACAATGAGCAGTTCTTC. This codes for CASSPGGSGGSYNEQFF.

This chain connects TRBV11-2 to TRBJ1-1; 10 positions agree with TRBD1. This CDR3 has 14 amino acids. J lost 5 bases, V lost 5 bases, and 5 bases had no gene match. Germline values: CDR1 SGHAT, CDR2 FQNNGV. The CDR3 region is CASSPTGGETEAFF. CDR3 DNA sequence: TGTGCCAGCAGCCCGACAGGGGGCGAAACTGAAGCTTTCTTT. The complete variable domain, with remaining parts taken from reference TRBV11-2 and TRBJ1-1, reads EAGVAQSPRYKIIEKRQSVAFWCNPISGHATLYWYQQILGQGPKLLIQFQNNGVVDDSQLPKDRFSAERLKGVDSTLKIQPAKLEDSAVYLCASSPTGGETEAFFGQGTRLTVV.

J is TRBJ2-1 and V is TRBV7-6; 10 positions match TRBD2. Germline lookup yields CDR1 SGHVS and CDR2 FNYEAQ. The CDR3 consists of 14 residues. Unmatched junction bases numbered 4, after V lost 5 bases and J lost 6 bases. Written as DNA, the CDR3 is TGTGCCAGCAGCCTTGGACTAGCGGTCAATGAGCAGTTCTTC. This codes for CASSLGLAVNEQFF. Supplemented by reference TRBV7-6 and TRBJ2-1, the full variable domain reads GAGVSQSPRYKVTKRGQDVALRCDPISGHVSLYWYRQALGQGPEFLTYFNYEAQQDKSGLPNDRFSAERPEGSISTLTIQRTEQRDSAMYRCASSLGLAVNEQFFGPGTRLTVL.

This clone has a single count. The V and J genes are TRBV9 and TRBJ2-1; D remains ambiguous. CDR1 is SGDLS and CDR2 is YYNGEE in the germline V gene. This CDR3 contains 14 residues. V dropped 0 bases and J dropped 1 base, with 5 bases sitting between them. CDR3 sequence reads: CASSVGTSYNEQFF. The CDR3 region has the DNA TGTGCCAGCAGCGTAGGGACGTCCTACAATGAGCAGTTCTTC.

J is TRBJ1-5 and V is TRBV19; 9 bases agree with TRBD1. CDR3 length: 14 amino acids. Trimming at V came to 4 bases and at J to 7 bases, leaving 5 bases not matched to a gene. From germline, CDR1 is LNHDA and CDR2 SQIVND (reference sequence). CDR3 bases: TGTGCCAGTAGTAGAGGACAGGGGATACAGCCCCAGCATTTT. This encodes CASSRGQGIQPQHF.

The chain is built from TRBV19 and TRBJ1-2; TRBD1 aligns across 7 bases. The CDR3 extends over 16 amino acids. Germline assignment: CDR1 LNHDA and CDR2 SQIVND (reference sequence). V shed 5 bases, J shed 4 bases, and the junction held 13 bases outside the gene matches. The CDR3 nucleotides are TGTGCCAGTAGTGAACCCGGGACAGCTGATTTCTATGGCTACACCTTC. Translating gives CASSEPGTADFYGYTF.

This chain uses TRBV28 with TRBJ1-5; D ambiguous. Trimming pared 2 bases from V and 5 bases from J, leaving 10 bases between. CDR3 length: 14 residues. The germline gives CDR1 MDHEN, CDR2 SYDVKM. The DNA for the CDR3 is TGTGCCAGCAGTTTAAGTAGAGGGTATCAGCCCCAGCATTTT. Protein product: CASSLSRGYQPQHF.